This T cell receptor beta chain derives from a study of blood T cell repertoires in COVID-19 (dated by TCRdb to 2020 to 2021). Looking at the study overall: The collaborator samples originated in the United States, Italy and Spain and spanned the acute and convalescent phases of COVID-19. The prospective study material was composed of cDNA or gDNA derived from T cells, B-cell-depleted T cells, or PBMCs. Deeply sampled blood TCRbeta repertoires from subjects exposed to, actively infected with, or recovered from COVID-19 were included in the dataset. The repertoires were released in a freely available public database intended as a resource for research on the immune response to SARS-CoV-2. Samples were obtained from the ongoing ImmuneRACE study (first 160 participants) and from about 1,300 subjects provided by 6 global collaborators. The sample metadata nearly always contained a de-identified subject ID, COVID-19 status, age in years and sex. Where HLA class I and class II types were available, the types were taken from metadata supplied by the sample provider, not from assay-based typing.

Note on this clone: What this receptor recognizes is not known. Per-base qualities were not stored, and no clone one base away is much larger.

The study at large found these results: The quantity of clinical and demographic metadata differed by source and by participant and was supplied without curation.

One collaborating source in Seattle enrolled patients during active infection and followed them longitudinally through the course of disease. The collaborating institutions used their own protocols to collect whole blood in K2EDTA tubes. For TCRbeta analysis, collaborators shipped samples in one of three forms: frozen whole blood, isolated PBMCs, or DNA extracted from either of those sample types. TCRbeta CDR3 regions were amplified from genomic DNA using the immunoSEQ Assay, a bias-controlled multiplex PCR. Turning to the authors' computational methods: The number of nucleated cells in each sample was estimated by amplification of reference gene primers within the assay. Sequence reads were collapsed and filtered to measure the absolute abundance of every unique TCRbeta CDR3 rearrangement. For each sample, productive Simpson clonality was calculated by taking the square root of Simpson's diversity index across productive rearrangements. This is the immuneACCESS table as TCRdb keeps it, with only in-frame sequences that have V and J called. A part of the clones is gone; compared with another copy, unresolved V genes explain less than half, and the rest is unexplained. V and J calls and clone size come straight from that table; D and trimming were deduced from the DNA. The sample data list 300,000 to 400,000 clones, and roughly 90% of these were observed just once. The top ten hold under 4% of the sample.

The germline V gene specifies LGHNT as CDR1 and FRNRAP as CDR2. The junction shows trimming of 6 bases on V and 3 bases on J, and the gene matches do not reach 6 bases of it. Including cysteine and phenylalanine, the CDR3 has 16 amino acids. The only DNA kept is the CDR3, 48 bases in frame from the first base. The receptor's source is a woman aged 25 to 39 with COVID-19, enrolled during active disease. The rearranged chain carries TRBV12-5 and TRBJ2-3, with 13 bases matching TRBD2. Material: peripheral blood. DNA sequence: TGTGCTAGTGGCCCTCTACTAGCGGGAGGGACAGATACGCAGTATTTT. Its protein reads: CASGPLLAGGTDTQYF.